These 7 T cell receptor beta chains share one sample of origin, sequenced in a study of T cell responses to AZD1222 COVID-19 vaccine (dated by TCRdb to the early 2020s). Libraries were prepared through the immunoSEQ multiplex PCR assay. TCRdb limited this immuneACCESS table to in-frame rearrangements with V and J called. A share of clones is missing; checked studies link under half to unresolved V genes, and the rest is unexplained. Counted in this sample were 80,000 to 90,000 clones; over 85% of them appeared once. The ten largest clones represent under 4% of the sample. This sample's time point label indicates: baseline before first vaccination. Sequenced material: peripheral blood, taken on day 0 of AZD1222 vaccination. The source is an adult in good health.

This chain links TRBV4-1 with TRBJ1-1, with TRBD1 as a possible D gene (6 bases). The V end was cut by 3 bases, the J end by 4 bases, with 9 bases between. CDR1 is MGHRA, CDR2 YSYEKL, per germline. CDR3 length equals 13 residues. For the CDR3, the DNA is TGCGCCAGCAGCCAGGGGGCGGCCACTGAAGCTTTCTTT. Protein: CASSQGAATEAFF.

This chain links TRBV30 with TRBJ2-7; a possible D gene is TRBD1 (6 bases). Per the germline V gene, CDR1 is GTSNPN and CDR2 is SVGIG (reference sequence). This CDR3 spans 13 amino acids. V dropped 7 bases and J dropped 7 bases, with 20 bases sitting between them. CDR3 bases: TGTGCCTCCCGGACTCAGGGAAGGGGGGAGCAGTACTTC. Amino acid sequence: CASRTQGRGEQYF.

This clone was detected once. V is TRBV24-1 and J is TRBJ2-7; D gene uncertain. This CDR3 has 18 amino acids. Germline values: CDR1 KGHDR, CDR2 SFDVKD. V lost 0 bases and J lost 3, with 20 bases in between. CDR3 nucleotides: TGTGCCACCAGTGATTTGCAAGATGACGTGGTCCATTTCTACGAGCAGTACTTC. Translation: CATSDLQDDVVHFYEQYF.

The chain links TRBV28 to TRBJ2-7; no definite D call. V was trimmed by 1 base and J by 3 bases, leaving 4 bases between them. Germline V CDR1 and CDR2: MDHEN, SYDVKM. This CDR3 contains 12 residues. Here the CDR3 DNA reads TGTGCCAGCAGTTTATACGGCTACGAGCAGTACTTC. This translates into CASSLYGYEQYF.

The CDR3 nucleotides are TGTGCCACCAGTGATCGGTTAGTAGGAGAGACCCAGTACTTC. Its protein product is CATSDRLVGETQYF. This chain connects TRBV24-1 to TRBJ2-5; D gene ambiguous. V lost 3 bases to trimming and J lost 4 bases, with 11 bases between them. The CDR3 loop spans 14 amino acids. CDR1 is KGHDR and CDR2 is SFDVKD in the germline V gene.

The V and J genes are TRBV6-1 and TRBJ2-3, with TRBD2 as a possible D gene (6 bases). V lost 3 bases to trimming and J lost 3 bases, with 10 bases between them. The CDR3 consists of 14 residues. Germline CDR1 is MNHNS and CDR2 is SASEGT. The CDR3 nucleotides read TGTGCCAGCAGTGAGCCGGGGAGGACAGATACGCAGTATTTT. Its translation: CASSEPGRTDTQYF.

J is TRBJ1-1 and V is TRBV4-1; 9 bases are shared with TRBD1. Germline V gene sequence: CDR1 MGHRA, CDR2 YSYEKL. The CDR3 runs 17 residues. Trimming removed 4 bases from V and 4 bases from J; junction bases left unmatched: 13. The CDR3 protein is CASSRTGGISWGTEAFF. CDR3 DNA: TGCGCCAGCAGCCGTACAGGGGGCATTAGTTGGGGCACTGAAGCTTTCTTT.